This T cell receptor (beta chain) was obtained from a study of T cells expressing NK-cell markers. For this clonotype: Its antigen is currently unknown.

UMIs were included in TCR beta cDNA generated by 5'RACE template switching. TCRdb reworked the 5' RACE reads into one entry per CDR3 protein, no DNA. This table holds 350,000 to 400,000 distinct CDR3 sequences. This CDR3 is built from 11 residues. Per the germline V gene, CDR1 is MNHNY and CDR2 is SVGAGI (reference sequence). Study results and caveats: Of the CD8+ T cell pool in roughly six donors, roughly 1.0-8% was accounted for by dominant NKG2C+ clonotypes. The study left the HCMV specificity of expanded NKG2C+ T cell clones unresolved. The same clonotypes also predominated in the CD3+CD56-NKG2C+ fraction of a handful of donors.

The sequence came from a woman between 45 and 60 years old in good health. J is TRBJ1-1 and V is TRBV6-6. The sample comprised blood T cells: a sorted CD56 or NKG2C T cell subset, CD4+ or CD8+ T cells, or bulk PBMC T cells (not recorded which). This CDR3 is CASSAGARAFF.